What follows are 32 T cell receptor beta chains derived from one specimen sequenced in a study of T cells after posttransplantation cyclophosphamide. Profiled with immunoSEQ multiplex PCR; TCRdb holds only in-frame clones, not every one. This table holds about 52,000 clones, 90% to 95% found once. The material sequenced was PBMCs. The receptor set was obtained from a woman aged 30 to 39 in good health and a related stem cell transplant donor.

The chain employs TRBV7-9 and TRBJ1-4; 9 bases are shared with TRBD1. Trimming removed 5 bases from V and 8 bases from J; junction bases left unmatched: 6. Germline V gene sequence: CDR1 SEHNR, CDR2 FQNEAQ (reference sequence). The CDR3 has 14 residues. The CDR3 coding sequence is TGTGCCAGCAGCATGGGACAGGGACACGAAAAACTGTTTTTT. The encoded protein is CASSMGQGHEKLFF.

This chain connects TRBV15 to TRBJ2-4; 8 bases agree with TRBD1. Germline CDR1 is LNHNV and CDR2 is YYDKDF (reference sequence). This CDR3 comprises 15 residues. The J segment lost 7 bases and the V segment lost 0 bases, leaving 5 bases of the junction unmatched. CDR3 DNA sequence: TGTGCCACCAGCAGAGATCTGGACAGGGCGAACATTCAGTACTTC. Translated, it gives CATSRDLDRANIQYF.

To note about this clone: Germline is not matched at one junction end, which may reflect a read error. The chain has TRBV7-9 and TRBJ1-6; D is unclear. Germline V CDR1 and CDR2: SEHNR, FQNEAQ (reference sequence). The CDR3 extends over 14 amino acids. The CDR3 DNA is TGTGCCAGCAGTCGGGTCTCCGATAATTCACCCCTCCACTTT. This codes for CASSRVSDNSPLHF.

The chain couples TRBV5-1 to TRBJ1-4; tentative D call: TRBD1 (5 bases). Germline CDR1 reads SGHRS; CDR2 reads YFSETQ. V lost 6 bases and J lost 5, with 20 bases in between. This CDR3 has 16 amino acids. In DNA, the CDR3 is TGCGCCAGCACCTCGGGGGTGATCATACAGAATGAAAAACTGTTTTTT. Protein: CASTSGVIIQNEKLFF.

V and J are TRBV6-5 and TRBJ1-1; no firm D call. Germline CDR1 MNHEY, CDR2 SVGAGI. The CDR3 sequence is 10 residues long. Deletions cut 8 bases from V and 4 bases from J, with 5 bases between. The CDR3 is CASGSTEAFF. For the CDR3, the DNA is TGTGCCAGCGGGAGCACTGAAGCTTTCTTT.

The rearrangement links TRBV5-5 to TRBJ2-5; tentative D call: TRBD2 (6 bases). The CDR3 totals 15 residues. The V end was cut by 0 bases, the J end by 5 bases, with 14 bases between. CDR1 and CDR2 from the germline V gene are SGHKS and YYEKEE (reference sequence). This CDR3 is CASSLVGAAGETQYF. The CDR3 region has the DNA TGTGCCAGCAGCTTGGTCGGGGCGGCGGGGGAGACCCAGTACTTC.

CDR3 sequence: CASSFVGAGGRGETQYF. As DNA, the CDR3 is TGTGCCAGCAGCTTTGTAGGAGCGGGGGGCCGTGGAGAGACCCAGTACTTC. The chain links TRBV11-2 to TRBJ2-5; 9 bases fit TRBD2. CDR3 length: 17 amino acids. Germline CDR1 and CDR2: SGHAT and FQNNGV. V gave up 3 bases and J gave up 4 bases; unmatched junction bases: 12.

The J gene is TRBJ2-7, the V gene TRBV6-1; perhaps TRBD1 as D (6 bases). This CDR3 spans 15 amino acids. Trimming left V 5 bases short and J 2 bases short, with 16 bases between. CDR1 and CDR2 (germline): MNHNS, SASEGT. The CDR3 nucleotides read TGTGCCAGCAGTAGAACAGGGAGTCCCCCCTACGAGCAGTACTTC. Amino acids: CASSRTGSPPYEQYF.

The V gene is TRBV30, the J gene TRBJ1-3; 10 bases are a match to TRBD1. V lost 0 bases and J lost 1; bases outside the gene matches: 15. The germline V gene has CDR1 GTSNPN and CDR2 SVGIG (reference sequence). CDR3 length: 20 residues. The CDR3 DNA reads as TGTGCCTGGAGTGTTCCGGGACAGGGGAACGCTATAATATCTGGAAACACCATATATTTT. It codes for CAWSVPGQGNAIISGNTIYF. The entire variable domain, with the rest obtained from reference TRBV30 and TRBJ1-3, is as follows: SQTIHQWPATLVQPVGSPLSLECTVEGTSNPNLYWYRQAAGRGLQLLFYSVGIGQISSEVPQNLSASRPQDRQFILSSKKLLLSDSGFYLCAWSVPGQGNAIISGNTIYFGEGSWLTVV.

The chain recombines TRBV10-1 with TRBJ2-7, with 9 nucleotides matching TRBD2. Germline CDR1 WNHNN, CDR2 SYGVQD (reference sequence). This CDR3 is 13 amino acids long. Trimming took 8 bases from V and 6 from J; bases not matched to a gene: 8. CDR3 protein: CASGLAPDGEQYF. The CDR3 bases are TGCGCCAGCGGACTAGCGCCCGATGGCGAGCAGTACTTC.

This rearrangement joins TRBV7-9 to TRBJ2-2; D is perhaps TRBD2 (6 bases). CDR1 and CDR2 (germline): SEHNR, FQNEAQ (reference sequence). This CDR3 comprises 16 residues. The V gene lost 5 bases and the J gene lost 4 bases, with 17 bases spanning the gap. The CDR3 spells CASSPRTVGGTGELFF. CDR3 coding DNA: TGTGCCAGCAGCCCCCGGACCGTCGGGGGCACCGGGGAGCTGTTTTTT.

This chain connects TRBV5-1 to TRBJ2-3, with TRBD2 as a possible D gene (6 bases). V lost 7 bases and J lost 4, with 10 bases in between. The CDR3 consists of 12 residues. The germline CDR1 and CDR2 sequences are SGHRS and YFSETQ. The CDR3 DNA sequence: TGCGCCAGCTCCGGAGGGCCAGATACGCAGTATTTT. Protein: CASSGGPDTQYF.

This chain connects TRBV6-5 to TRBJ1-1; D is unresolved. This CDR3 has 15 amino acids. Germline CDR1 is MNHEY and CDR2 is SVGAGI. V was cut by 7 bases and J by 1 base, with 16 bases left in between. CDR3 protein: CASTYSPRRNTEAFF. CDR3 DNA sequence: TGTGCCAGCACCTATAGTCCGCGGAGGAACACTGAAGCTTTCTTT.

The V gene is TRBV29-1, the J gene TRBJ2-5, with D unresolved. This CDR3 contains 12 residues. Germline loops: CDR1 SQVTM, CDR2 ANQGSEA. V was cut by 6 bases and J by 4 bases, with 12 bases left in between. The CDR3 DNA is TGCAGCGTCGCAGGCAGCCTAGAGACCCAGTACTTC. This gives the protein CSVAGSLETQYF.

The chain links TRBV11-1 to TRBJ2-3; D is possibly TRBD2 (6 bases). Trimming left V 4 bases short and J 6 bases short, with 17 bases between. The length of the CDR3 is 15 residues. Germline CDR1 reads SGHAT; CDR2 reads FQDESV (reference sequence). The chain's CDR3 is CASSWRGPRSDTQYF. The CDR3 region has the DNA TGTGCCAGCAGCTGGCGGGGACCCCGATCCGATACGCAGTATTTT.

The CDR3 nucleotides read TGTGCCTGGAGTCCACCTTCTAGCGCCCAAGAGACCCAGTACTTC. It yields the protein CAWSPPSSAQETQYF. The V call is TRBV30, the J call TRBJ2-5; a possible D gene is TRBD2 (6 bases). Trimming removed 2 bases from V and 1 base from J, with 14 bases in between. The CDR3 loop spans 15 amino acids. Germline V lookup: CDR1 GTSNPN, CDR2 SVGIG (reference sequence).

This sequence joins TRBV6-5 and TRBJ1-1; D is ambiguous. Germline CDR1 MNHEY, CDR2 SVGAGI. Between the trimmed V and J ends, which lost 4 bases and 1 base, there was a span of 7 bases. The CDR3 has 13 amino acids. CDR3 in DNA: TGTGCCAGCAGTTCTGGCAGGAACACTGAAGCTTTCTTT. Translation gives CASSSGRNTEAFF.

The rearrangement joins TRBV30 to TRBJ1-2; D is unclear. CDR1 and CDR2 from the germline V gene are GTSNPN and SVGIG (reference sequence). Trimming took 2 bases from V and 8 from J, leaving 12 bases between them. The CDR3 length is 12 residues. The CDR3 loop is CAWSSLGRGYTF. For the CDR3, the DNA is TGTGCCTGGAGTTCTCTTGGTAGAGGCTACACCTTC.

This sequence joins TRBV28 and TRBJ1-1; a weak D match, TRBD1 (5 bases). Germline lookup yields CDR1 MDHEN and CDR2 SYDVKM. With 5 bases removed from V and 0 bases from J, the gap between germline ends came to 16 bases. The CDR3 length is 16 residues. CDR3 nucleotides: TGTGCCAGCAGTCCCCTCCCCCAGGGCCTGAACACTGAAGCTTTCTTT. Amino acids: CASSPLPQGLNTEAFF.

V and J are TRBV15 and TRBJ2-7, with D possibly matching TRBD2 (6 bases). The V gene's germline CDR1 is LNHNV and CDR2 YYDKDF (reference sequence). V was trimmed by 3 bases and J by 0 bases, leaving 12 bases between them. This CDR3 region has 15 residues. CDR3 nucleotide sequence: TGTGCCACCAGCAGGGGGACTGGAAGCTCCTACGAGCAGTACTTC. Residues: CATSRGTGSSYEQYF. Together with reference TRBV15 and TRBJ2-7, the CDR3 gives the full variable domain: DAMVIQNPRYQVTQFGKPVTLSCSQTLNHNVMYWYQQKSSQAPKLLFHYYDKDFNNEADTPDNFQSRRPNTSFCFLDIRSPGLGDTAMYLCATSRGTGSSYEQYFGPGTRLTVT.

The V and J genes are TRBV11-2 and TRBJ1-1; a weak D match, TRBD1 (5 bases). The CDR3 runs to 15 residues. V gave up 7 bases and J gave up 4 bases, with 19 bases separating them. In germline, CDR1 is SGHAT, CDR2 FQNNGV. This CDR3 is CASTLDQGLGTEAFF. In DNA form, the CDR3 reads TGTGCCAGCACCCTGGATCAGGGTCTCGGCACTGAAGCTTTCTTT.

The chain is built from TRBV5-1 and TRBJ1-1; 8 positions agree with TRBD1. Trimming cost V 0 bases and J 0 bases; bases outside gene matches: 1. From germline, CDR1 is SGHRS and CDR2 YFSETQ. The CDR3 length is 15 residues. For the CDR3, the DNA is TGCGCCAGCAGCTTGGGGGGACAGGTGAACACTGAAGCTTTCTTT. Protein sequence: CASSLGGQVNTEAFF.

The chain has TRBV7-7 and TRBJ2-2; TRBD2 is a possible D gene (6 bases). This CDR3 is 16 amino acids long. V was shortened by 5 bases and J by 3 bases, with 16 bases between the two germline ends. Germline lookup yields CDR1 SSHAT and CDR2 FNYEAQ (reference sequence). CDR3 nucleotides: TGTGCCAGCAGCCACCACGGGGGTTTGGACACCGGGGAGCTGTTTTTT. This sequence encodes CASSHHGGLDTGELFF.

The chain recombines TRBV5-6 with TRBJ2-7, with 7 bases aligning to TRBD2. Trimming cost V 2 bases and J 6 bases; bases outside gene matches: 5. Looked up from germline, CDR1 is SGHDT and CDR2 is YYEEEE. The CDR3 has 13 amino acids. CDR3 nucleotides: TGTGCCAGCAGCTTCGCGGGGGAACGCGAGCAGTACTTC. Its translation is CASSFAGEREQYF.

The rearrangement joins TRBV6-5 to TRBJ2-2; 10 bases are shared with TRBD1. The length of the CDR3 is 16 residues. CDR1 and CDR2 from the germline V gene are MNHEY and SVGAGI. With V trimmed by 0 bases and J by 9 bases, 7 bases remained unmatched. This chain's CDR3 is CASSYSGTGVPRELFF. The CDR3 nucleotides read TGTGCCAGCAGTTACTCCGGGACAGGGGTCCCCCGGGAGCTGTTTTTT.

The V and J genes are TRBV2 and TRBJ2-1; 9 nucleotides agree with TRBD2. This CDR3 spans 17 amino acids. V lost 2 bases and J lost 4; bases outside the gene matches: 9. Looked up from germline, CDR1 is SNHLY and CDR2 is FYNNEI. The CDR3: CASSERGGGAYYNEQFF. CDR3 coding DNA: TGTGCCAGCAGTGAACGTGGCGGGGGGGCCTATTACAATGAGCAGTTCTTC.

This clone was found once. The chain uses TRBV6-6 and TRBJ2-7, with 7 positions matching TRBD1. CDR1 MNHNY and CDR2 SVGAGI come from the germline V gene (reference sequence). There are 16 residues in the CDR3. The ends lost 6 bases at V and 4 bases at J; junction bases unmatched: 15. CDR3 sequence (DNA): TGTGCCAGCAGGGGCCCTCGGGACAGTGGTTATTACGAGCAGTACTTC. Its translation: CASRGPRDSGYYEQYF.

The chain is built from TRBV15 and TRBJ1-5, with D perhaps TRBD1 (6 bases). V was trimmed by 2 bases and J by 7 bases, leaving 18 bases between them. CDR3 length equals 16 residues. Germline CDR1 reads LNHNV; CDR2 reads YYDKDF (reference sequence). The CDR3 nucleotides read TGTGCCACCAGCAGATCCCTCGCGGGGGCGGGACAGCCCCAGCATTTT. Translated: CATSRSLAGAGQPQHF.

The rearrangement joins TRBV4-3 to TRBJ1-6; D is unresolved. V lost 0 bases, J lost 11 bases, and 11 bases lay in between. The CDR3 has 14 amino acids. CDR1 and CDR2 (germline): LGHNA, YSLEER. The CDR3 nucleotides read TGCGCCAGCAGCCAAGACTTTCGGAGCACACCCCTCCACTTT. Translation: CASSQDFRSTPLHF.

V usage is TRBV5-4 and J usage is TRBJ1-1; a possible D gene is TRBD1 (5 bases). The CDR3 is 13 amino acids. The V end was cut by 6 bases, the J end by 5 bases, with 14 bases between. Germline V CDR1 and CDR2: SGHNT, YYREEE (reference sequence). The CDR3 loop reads CASKSGVGTEAFF. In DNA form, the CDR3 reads TGTGCCAGCAAGTCGGGGGTAGGTACTGAAGCTTTCTTT.

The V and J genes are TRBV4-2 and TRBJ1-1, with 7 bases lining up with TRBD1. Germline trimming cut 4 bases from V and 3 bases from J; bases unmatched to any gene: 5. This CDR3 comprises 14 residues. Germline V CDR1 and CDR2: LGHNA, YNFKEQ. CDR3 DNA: TGTGCCAGCAGCCGGGGACAGCTGGACACTGAAGCTTTCTTT. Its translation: CASSRGQLDTEAFF.

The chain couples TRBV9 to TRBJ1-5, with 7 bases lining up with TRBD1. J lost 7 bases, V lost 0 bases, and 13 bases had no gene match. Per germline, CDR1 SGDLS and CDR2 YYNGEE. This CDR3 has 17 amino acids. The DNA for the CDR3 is TGTGCCAGCAGCGTAGGACAGGGAAAGGGTCATAACCAGCCCCAGCATTTT. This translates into CASSVGQGKGHNQPQHF. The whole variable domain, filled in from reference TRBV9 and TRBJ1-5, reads DSGVTQTPKHLITATGQRVTLRCSPRSGDLSVYWYQQSLDQGLQFLIQYYNGEERAKGNILERFSAQQFPDLHSELNLSSLELGDSALYFCASSVGQGKGHNQPQHFGDGTRLSIL.